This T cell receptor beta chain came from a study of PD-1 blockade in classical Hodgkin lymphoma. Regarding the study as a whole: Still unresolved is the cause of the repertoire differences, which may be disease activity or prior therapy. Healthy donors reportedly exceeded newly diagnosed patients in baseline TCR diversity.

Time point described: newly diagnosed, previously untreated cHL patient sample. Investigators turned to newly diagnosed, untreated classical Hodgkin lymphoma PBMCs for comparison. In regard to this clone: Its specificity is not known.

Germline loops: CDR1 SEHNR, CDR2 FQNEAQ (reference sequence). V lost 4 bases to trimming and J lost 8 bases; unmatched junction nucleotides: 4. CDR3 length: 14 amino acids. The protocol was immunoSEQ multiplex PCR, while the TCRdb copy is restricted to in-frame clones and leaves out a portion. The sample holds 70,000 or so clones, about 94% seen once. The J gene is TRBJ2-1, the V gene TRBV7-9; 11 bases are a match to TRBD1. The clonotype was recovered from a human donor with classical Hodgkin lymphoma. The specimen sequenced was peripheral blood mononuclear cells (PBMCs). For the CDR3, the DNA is TGTGCCAGCAGCTCGGACAGGGGGCGCGATGAGCAGTTCTTC. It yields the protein CASSSDRGRDEQFF.